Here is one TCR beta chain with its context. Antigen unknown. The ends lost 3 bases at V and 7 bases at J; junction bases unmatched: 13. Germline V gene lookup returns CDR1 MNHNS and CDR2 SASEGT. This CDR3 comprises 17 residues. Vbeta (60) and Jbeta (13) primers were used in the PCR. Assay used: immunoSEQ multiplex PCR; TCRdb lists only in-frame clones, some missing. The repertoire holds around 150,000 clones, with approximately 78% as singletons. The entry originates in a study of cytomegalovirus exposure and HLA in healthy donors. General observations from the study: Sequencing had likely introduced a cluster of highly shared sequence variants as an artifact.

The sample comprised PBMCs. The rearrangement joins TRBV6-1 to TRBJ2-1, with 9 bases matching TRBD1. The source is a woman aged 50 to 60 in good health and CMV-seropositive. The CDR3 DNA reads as TGTGCCAGCAGTGACCGACGAATGGGACAGGGTATGAATGAGCAGTTCTTC. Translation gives CASSDRRMGQGMNEQFF.